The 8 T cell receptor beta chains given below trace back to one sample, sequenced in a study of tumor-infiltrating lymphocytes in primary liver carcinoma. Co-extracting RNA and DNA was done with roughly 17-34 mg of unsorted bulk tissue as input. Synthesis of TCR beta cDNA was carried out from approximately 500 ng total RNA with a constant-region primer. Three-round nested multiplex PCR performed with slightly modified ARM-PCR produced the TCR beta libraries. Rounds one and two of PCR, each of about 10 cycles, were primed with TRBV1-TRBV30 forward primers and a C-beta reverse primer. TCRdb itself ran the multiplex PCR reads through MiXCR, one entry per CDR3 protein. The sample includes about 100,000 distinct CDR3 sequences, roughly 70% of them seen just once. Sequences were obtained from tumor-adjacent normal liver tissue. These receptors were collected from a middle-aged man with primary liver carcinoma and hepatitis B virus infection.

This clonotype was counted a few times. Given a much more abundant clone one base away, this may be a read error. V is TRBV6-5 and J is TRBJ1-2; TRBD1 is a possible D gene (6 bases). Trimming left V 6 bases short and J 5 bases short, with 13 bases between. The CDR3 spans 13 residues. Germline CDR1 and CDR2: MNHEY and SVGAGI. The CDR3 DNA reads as TGTGCCAGCAGCGAGGACAGATTATATGGCTACACCTTC. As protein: CASSEDRLYGYTF.

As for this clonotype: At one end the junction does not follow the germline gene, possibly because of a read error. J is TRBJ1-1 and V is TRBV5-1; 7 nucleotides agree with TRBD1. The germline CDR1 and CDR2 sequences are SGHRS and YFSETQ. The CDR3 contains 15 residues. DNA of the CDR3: TGCGCCAGCAGCTTGATCGGGACAGTGAAGACTGAAGCTTTCTTT. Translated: CASSLIGTVKTEAFF.

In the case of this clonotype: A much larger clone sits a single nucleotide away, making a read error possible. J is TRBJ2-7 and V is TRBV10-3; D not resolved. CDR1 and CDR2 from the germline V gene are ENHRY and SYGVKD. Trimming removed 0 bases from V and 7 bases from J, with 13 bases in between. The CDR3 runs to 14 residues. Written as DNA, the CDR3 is TGTGCCATCAGTGAGTCGAAGGCCCTCGGGGAGCAGTACTTC. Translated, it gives CAISESKALGEQYF.

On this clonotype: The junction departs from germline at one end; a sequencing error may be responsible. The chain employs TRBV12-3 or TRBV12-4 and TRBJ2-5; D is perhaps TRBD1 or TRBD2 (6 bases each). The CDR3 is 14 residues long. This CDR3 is CVSSLLGGRETQYF. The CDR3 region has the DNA TGTGTCAGCAGCCTCCTTGGGGGGCGAGAGACCCAGTACTTC.

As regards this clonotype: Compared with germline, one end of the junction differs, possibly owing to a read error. CDR3 coding DNA: TGTGCCAGCAGCTTAGCAGGCGGGGGGGTCTACGGGCAGTACTTC. This translates into CASSLAGGGVYGQYF. The J gene is TRBJ2-7, the V gene TRBV11-2; 9 bases are a match to TRBD2. The CDR3 is made up of 15 amino acids. Germline CDR1 and CDR2: SGHAT and FQNNGV.

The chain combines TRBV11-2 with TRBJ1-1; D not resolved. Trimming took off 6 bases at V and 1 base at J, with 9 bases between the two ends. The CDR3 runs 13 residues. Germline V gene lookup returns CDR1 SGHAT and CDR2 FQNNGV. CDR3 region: CASSWRANTEAFF. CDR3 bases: TGTGCCAGCAGTTGGAGGGCGAACACTGAAGCTTTCTTT.

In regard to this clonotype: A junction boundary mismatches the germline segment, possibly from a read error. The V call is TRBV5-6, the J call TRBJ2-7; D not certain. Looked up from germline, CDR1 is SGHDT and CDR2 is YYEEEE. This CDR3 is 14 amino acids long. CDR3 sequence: CASSWAEQPYEQYF. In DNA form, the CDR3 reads TGTGCTAGCAGCTGGGCCGAACAGCCCTACGAGCAGTACTTC.

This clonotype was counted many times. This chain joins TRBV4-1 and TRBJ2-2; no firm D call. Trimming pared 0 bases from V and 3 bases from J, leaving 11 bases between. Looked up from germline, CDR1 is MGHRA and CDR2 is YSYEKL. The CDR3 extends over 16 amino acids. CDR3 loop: CASSQDRGPHTGELFF. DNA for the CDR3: TGCGCCAGCAGCCAAGATCGAGGACCACACACCGGGGAGCTGTTTTTT.